This record looks at one TCR beta chain sequence and its context. This record comes from a study of blood T cell repertoires in COVID-19. Data came from immunoSEQ multiplex PCR; TCRdb stores just in-frame clones and leaves some out. The sample records 65,000 to 80,000 clones, about 93% being singletons. Germline V gene sequence: CDR1 SGHVS, CDR2 FNYEAQ. V was clipped by 5 bases and J by 0 bases; unmatched bases: 8. CDR3 length: 17 amino acids. This TCR was sampled from a human donor in a cohort sampled during active COVID-19. The chain employs TRBV7-6 and TRBJ2-1; 9 bases align to TRBD2. Sequenced material: peripheral blood. CDR3 loop: CASSPRSTSGSYNEQFF. The CDR3 nucleotides are TGTGCCAGCAGCCCTCGCTCGACTAGCGGCTCCTACAATGAGCAGTTCTTC.